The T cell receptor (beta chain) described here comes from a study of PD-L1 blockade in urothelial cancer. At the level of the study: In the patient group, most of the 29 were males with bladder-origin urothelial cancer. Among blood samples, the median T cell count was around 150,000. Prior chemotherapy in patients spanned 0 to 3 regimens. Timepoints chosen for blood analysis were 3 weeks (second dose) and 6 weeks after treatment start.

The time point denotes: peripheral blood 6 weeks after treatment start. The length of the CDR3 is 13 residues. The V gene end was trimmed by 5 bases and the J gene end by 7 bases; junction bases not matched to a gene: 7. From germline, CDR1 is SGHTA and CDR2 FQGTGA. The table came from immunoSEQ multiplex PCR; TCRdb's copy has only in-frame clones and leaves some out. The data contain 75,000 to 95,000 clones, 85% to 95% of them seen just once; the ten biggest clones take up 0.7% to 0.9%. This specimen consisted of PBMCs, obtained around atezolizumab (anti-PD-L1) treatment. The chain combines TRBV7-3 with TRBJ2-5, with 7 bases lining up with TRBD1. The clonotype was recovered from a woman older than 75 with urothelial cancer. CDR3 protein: CASSLNTGVTQYF. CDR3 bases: TGTGCCAGCAGCCTAAACACAGGGGTGACCCAGTACTTC.